Shown below are 7 T cell receptor beta chains from a single sample sequenced in a study of cytomegalovirus exposure and HLA in healthy donors. The PCR used 60 Vbeta and 13 Jbeta primers. Profiled with immunoSEQ multiplex PCR; TCRdb holds only in-frame clones, not every one. The sample lists 110,000 or so clones, under 90% seen once, with roughly 2.6% in the top ten. Source material: PBMCs. These receptors were collected from a woman under 30 in good health and CMV-seronegative.

This clone has just a few counts. The CDR3 reads CASTGDRGQPQHF. In DNA form, the CDR3 reads TGCGCCAGCACTGGGGACAGGGGTCAGCCCCAGCATTTT. This chain connects TRBV5-1 to TRBJ1-5, with 10 bases identical to TRBD1. The V segment lost 6 bases and the J segment 6 bases; nucleotides outside the gene matches: 3. There are 13 residues in the CDR3. In germline, CDR1 is SGHRS, CDR2 YFSETQ. The full variable domain, its missing parts supplied by reference TRBV5-1 and TRBJ1-5, is KAGVTQTPRYLIKTRGQQVTLSCSPISGHRSVSWYQQTPGQGLQFLFEYFSETQRNKGNFPGRFSGRQFSNSRSEMNVSTLELGDSALYLCASTGDRGQPQHFGDGTRLSIL.

The chain joins TRBV30 to TRBJ1-4; possibly TRBD1 for D (5 bases). Trimming stripped 1 base from V and 2 bases from J, with 8 bases between. Germline V lookup: CDR1 GTSNPN, CDR2 SVGIG (reference sequence). The CDR3 is 14 residues long. The CDR3 region is CAWSGGTTNEKLFF. The DNA of the CDR3 is TGTGCCTGGAGTGGCGGGACGACTAATGAAAAACTGTTTTTT.

This rearrangement joins TRBV18 to TRBJ1-4, with no clear D. The V gene's germline CDR1 is KGHSH and CDR2 LQKENI. V lost 3 bases to trimming and J lost 7 bases, with 9 bases between them. CDR3 length: 13 residues. DNA of the CDR3: TGTGCCAGCTCACCTGCAGTAAGTGAAAAACTGTTTTTT. This gives the protein CASSPAVSEKLFF.

The V gene is TRBV2, the J gene TRBJ1-6, with 8 bases lining up with TRBD1. From germline, CDR1 is SNHLY and CDR2 FYNNEI. J was trimmed by 5 bases and V by 7 bases; bases with no gene match: 4. The CDR3 is 14 amino acids. As DNA, the CDR3 is TGTGCCAGCATCTCGGACAGGGATAATTCACCCCTCCACTTT. This encodes CASISDRDNSPLHF.

The chain recombines TRBV10-3 with TRBJ2-4; 8 bases fit TRBD2. The CDR3 contains 17 residues. Germline V CDR1 and CDR2: ENHRY, SYGVKD. V lost 2 bases to trimming and J lost 1 base; unmatched junction nucleotides: 7. In DNA form, the CDR3 reads TGTGCCATCAGTGAGCCTTACCGCGGGGGGGCCAAAAACATTCAGTACTTC. Translation: CAISEPYRGGAKNIQYF.

The chain employs TRBV29-1 and TRBJ2-5, with TRBD1 identical over 8 bases. V shed 4 bases, J shed 3 bases, and the junction held 4 bases outside the gene matches. Germline V lookup: CDR1 SQVTM, CDR2 ANQGSEA. This CDR3 comprises 13 residues. The CDR3 nucleotides read TGCAGCGTTGCACAGACAGGGGAAGAGACCCAGTACTTC. Its protein is CSVAQTGEETQYF.

V and J are TRBV11-2 and TRBJ2-3; 8 bases match TRBD1. Germline trimming cut 6 bases from V and 0 bases from J; bases unmatched to any gene: 14. Germline V gene data show CDR1 as SGHAT and CDR2 as FQNNGV. This CDR3 is built from 18 residues. CDR3 residues: CASRNIRTGNFSTDTQYF. The CDR3 nucleotides read TGTGCCAGCAGGAATATCAGGACAGGGAATTTCAGCACAGATACGCAGTATTTT.